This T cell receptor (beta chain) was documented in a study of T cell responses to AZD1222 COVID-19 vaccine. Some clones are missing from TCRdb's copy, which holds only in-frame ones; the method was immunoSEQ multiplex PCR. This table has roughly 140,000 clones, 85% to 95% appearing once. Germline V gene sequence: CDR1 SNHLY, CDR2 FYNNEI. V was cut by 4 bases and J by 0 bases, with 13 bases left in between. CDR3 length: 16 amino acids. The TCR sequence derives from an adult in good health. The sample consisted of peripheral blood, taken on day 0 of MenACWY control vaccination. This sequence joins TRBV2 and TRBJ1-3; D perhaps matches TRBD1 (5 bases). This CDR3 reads CASSVGEPSSGNTIYF. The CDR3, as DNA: TGTGCCAGCAGTGTAGGGGAACCGTCCTCTGGAAACACCATATATTTT. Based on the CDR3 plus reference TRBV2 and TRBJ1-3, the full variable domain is EPEVTQTPSHQVTQMGQEVILRCVPISNHLYFYWYRQILGQKVEFLVSFYNNEISEKSEIFDDQFSVERPDGSNFTLKIRSTKLEDSAMYFCASSVGEPSSGNTIYFGEGSWLTVV.